This T cell receptor beta chain is from a study of blood T cell repertoires in COVID-19 (dated by TCRdb to the early 2020s). General notes on the study: Samples from collaborators originated in the United States, Italy and Spain and spanned both the acute and convalescent phases of COVID-19. The material from the prospective study consisted of cDNA or gDNA derived from T cells, B-cell-depleted T cells, or PBMCs. Deeply sampled blood TCRbeta repertoires from subjects exposed to, actively infected with, or recovered from COVID-19 were included in the dataset. The repertoires were released in a freely available public database intended as a resource for research on the immune response to SARS-CoV-2. The samples were drawn from the first 160 participants of the ongoing ImmuneRACE study and from 1,254 subjects provided by 6 global collaborators. Sample metadata almost always included a de-identified subject ID, COVID-19 status, age in years and sex. HLA class I and class II types, where available, came from metadata supplied by the sample provider rather than from assay-based typing.

Paper-wide results and their limitations: The quantity of clinical and demographic metadata differed by source and by participant and was supplied without curation.

The CDR3 numbers 14 residues from cysteine through phenylalanine. The only DNA kept is the CDR3, 42 bases in frame from the first base. Ends trimmed: V by 4 bases, J by 3 bases; bases unmatched to a gene: 3. CDR1 is given as SGHDT and CDR2 as YYEEEE, both from the germline V gene. In the prospective study, participants were roughly 18 to 89 years old, resided in about two dozen geographic areas of the United States, and were enrolled through a virtual design. To assign participants to cohorts, the prospective study relied on clinical history that participants themselves reported in a screening survey and a study questionnaire. For ImmuneRACE Cohort 3, a participant was defined as recovered based on two consecutive negative NP/OP PCR tests, clearance by a healthcare professional, or resolution of symptoms. Each participant in the prospective study had whole blood, serum and a nasopharyngeal or oropharyngeal swab collected by mobile phlebotomists. Additional blood draws and questionnaires over an approximately two-month period could optionally be provided by prospective study participants. Blood samples from the prospective study were shipped frozen or at room temperature prior to DNA extraction.

This clone was picked up a small number of times. No antigen is known for it. The sample holds no much larger clone one base away, and base qualities are not on file. The immunoSEQ Assay, a bias-controlled multiplex PCR, was used to amplify TCRbeta CDR3 regions from genomic DNA. In the paper's pipeline: Within the assay, amplification of reference gene primers was used to estimate how many nucleated cells each sample contained. Sequence reads were collapsed and filtered to measure the absolute abundance of every unique TCRbeta CDR3 rearrangement. Productive Simpson clonality was computed per sample as the square root of Simpson's diversity index over productive rearrangements. Drawn from immuneACCESS, this table holds only the in-frame rearrangements with V and J called that TCRdb kept. Clones are partly lost; checked studies trace under half to an unresolved V gene and leave the rest unexplained. The V and J calls and clone size were taken over from that table, and D and trimming were inferred from the DNA. The sample table lists about 370,000 clones, around 89% of them with a count of one. Approximately 1% of the sample goes to the ten largest clones.

Sequencing was carried out using PBMCs or T cells enriched from blood (not recorded which). This sequence uses TRBV5-6 and TRBJ1-5; the junction holds 8 bases that match TRBD1. This sequence was found in a man aged 18 to 35 who had recovered from COVID-19. The bases read TGTGCCAGCAGCAAGACAGGGGTCAATCAGCCCCAGCATTTT. Its product reads: CASSKTGVNQPQHF.